Below, 16 T cell receptor beta chains from the same sample are listed, as sequenced in a study of blood T cells in healthy people across ages. The authors ran a second PCR of about 7 to 11 cycles using a sample-barcoded 5' primer and a J-beta primer mix. Using its own MiXCR run on the 5' RACE reads, TCRdb lists one record per CDR3 protein. The data contain around 820,000 distinct CDR3 sequences, around a quarter of them seen just once; the ten biggest clones take up under 4.5%. This sample was also put to use in a study of T cells of mothers and their children.

The sequencing input was blood. These receptors came from a boy younger than 18 in good health.

This clonotype has more than one count but fewer than ten. This chain links TRBV28 with TRBJ2-3; D unclear. Germline loops: CDR1 MDHEN, CDR2 SYDVKM. With 3 bases removed from V and 2 bases from J, the gap between germline ends came to 12 bases. This CDR3 contains 15 residues. The CDR3 is CASSLLSDNTDTQYF. The CDR3 nucleotides read TGTGCCAGCAGTTTGTTGTCAGATAACACAGATACGCAGTATTTT.

CDR3 coding DNA: TGTGCCAGCAGTGAAGTCCTGGCGGGAGCTTACGATGAGCAGTTCTTC. Its protein is CASSEVLAGAYDEQFF. The chain is built from TRBV25-1 and TRBJ2-1; TRBD2 aligns across 7 bases. This CDR3 is 16 amino acids long. V gave up 2 bases and J gave up 8 bases; unmatched junction bases: 12. Per the germline V gene, CDR1 is MGHDK and CDR2 is SYGVNS.

The chain carries TRBV29-1 and TRBJ2-7; the D gene is possibly TRBD2 (6 bases). V lost 6 bases and J 6 bases, leaving 15 bases between the germline ends. The CDR3 extends over 12 amino acids. Germline lookup yields CDR1 SQVTM and CDR2 ANQGSEA. CDR3 in amino acids: CSVRTTSPEQYF. The CDR3 DNA reads TGCAGCGTCCGAACAACTAGCCCCGAGCAGTACTTC.

The genes are TRBV2 and TRBJ1-5, with D hard to call. The CDR3 totals 15 residues. With 2 bases removed from V and 6 bases from J, the gap between germline ends came to 14 bases. Germline assignment: CDR1 SNHLY and CDR2 FYNNEI. The DNA for the CDR3 is TGTGCCAGCAGTGAACTTCTGGGGAGCGCTCAGCCCCAGCATTTT. This sequence encodes CASSELLGSAQPQHF.

The chain has TRBV29-1 and TRBJ1-2, with unresolved D. This CDR3 spans 11 amino acids. The germline V gene encodes CDR1 SQVTM and CDR2 ANQGSEA. V was clipped by 3 bases and J by 14 bases, with 16 bases between them. CDR3 DNA: TGCAGCGTTGAGTCAGCGGGCCCTTCGACCTTC. Protein: CSVESAGPSTF.

The genes are TRBV4-3 and TRBJ2-5; the match to TRBD2 covers 8 bases. The J call may not be correct, given that the DNA end is closer to TRBJ2-1. This CDR3 contains 16 residues. CDR1 LGHNA and CDR2 YSLEER come from the germline V gene. CDR3 coding DNA: TGCGCCAGCAGCCAAGTCGAGCGGGGGATAGGCAATGAGCAGTTCTTC. Protein: CASSQVERGIGNEQFF.

The V call is TRBV20-1, the J call TRBJ2-5; 11 bases are shared with TRBD1. V shed 0 bases, J shed 2 bases, and the junction held 2 bases outside the gene matches. The CDR3 has 15 residues. Germline CDR1 is DFQATT and CDR2 is SNEGSKA (reference sequence). DNA of the CDR3: TGCAGTGCTAGAGAGGGACAGGGGGTTCAAGAGACCCAGTACTTC. Its protein product is CSAREGQGVQETQYF.

The table lists this clonotype with a few counts. The chain couples TRBV6-2 or TRBV6-3 to TRBJ2-1; TRBD2 matches 14 bases. The CDR3 spans 16 residues. J was trimmed by 6 bases and V by 2 bases; bases with no gene match: 3. Per the germline V gene, CDR1 is MNHEY and CDR2 is SVGEGT. In nucleotides, the CDR3 is TGTGCCAGCAGTTACGGGACTAGCGGGGGCCTCAATGAGCAGTTCTTC. Protein sequence: CASSYGTSGGLNEQFF.

This clonotype was detected only a few times. The V call is TRBV30, the J call TRBJ1-2; D unclear. V was pared by 0 bases and J by 4 bases, with 6 bases between. This CDR3 is 12 amino acids long. CDR1 is GTSNPN, CDR2 SVGIG, per germline (reference sequence). The chain's CDR3 is CAWSVVGYGYTF. DNA of the CDR3: TGTGCCTGGAGTGTTGTTGGCTATGGCTACACCTTC.

This clonotype was found a few times. V and J are TRBV4-1 and TRBJ2-5, with 8 bases matching TRBD1. Germline values: CDR1 MGHRA, CDR2 YSYEKL. The junction had 8 bases not matched to a gene; V was cut back by 0 bases and J by 11 bases. The CDR3 length is 14 residues. This chain's CDR3 is CASSQDRGHGEQYF. In DNA, the CDR3 is TGCGCCAGCAGCCAAGACAGGGGGCATGGGGAGCAGTACTTC.

V and J are TRBV14 and TRBJ1-2, with unresolved D. The CDR3 consists of 14 residues. Between the trimmed V and J ends, which lost 5 bases and 5 bases, there was a span of 15 bases. From germline, CDR1 is SGHDN and CDR2 FVKESK. Written as DNA, the CDR3 is TGTGCCAGCAGCGAAAGCACCGGGTCGTATGGCTACACCTTC. It specifies CASSESTGSYGYTF.

Only a few counts were recorded for this clonotype. The V gene is TRBV2, the J gene TRBJ2-5; 10 bases agree with TRBD2. Germline CDR1 SNHLY, CDR2 FYNNEI. Germline trimming cut 8 bases from V and 4 bases from J; bases unmatched to any gene: 10. The CDR3 runs to 15 residues. The CDR3 here is CASSVLAGSPETQYF. The DNA for the CDR3 is TGTGCCAGCTCGGTACTAGCGGGGTCCCCAGAGACCCAGTACTTC. Supplemented by reference TRBV2 and TRBJ2-5, the full variable domain reads EPEVTQTPSHQVTQMGQEVILRCVPISNHLYFYWYRQILGQKVEFLVSFYNNEISEKSEIFDDQFSVERPDGSNFTLKIRSTKLEDSAMYFCASSVLAGSPETQYFGPGTRLLVL.

This clonotype was detected ten times or more. The chain carries TRBV2 and TRBJ2-1; 11 bases agree with TRBD2. Germline CDR1 SNHLY, CDR2 FYNNEI. The CDR3 spans 15 residues. V lost 3 bases and J lost 5; bases outside the gene matches: 3. The CDR3 DNA sequence: TGTGCCAGCAGTGACGTGACTAGCGGGAACAATGAGCAGTTCTTC. Its protein product is CASSDVTSGNNEQFF.

This clonotype turned up a few times. The genes are TRBV29-1 and TRBJ2-5; D gene ambiguous. The end of the DNA aligns better with TRBJ2-1, so the J call may be wrong. Per the germline V gene, CDR1 is SQVTM and CDR2 is ANQGSEA. There are 13 residues in the CDR3. The CDR3 region is CSVEPEDYNEQFF. The CDR3 coding sequence is TGCAGCGTTGAGCCAGAGGACTACAATGAGCAGTTCTTC.

The J gene is TRBJ2-1, the V gene TRBV10-3; D ambiguous. This CDR3 region has 15 residues. V shed 2 bases and J shed 2 bases, with 10 bases lying between them. Germline V gene lookup returns CDR1 ENHRY and CDR2 SYGVKD. The CDR3 region has the DNA TGTGCCATCAGTGAGAACGCGGAACCCTACAATGAGCAGTTCTTC. It specifies CAISENAEPYNEQFF.

This rearrangement joins TRBV5-1 to TRBJ2-1, with 9 positions matching TRBD2. This CDR3 has 18 amino acids. The germline CDR1 and CDR2 sequences are SGHRS and YFSETQ. V trimming: 0 bases; J trimming: 7 bases; junction bases outside the gene matches: 14. Written as DNA, the CDR3 is TGCGCCAGCAGCTTGGCTCGCGGGAGGGCCTCTGTGGAGAATGAGCAGTTCTTC. This codes for CASSLARGRASVENEQFF.